A single sample gave rise to the 18 T cell receptor beta chains below, sequenced in a study of glioma-infiltrating T cells after dendritic cell vaccination. Clones were read by immunoSEQ multiplex PCR, and TCRdb kept only the in-frame ones, dropping some. The sample includes more than 85,000 clones, around 90% of them seen just once. Time point given: after dendritic cell vaccination, including at tumor progression/relapse. The sequences come from blood, collected after dendritic cell vaccination. All receptors derive from a human donor with glioblastoma.

The rearrangement links TRBV5-1 to TRBJ2-7; 7 nucleotides align to TRBD1. This CDR3 is 13 amino acids long. After removal of 2 bases from V and 6 bases from J, the junction contained 5 bases not matched to a gene. Germline V CDR1 and CDR2: SGHRS, YFSETQ. This chain's CDR3 is CASSFTPGGEQYF. CDR3 DNA sequence: TGCGCCAGCAGCTTTACCCCAGGGGGCGAGCAGTACTTC. Full variable domain (rest looked up from reference TRBV5-1 and TRBJ2-7): KAGVTQTPRYLIKTRGQQVTLSCSPISGHRSVSWYQQTPGQGLQFLFEYFSETQRNKGNFPGRFSGRQFSNSRSEMNVSTLELGDSALYLCASSFTPGGEQYFGPGTRLTVT.

The chain recombines TRBV27 with TRBJ2-2, with D possibly being TRBD1 (6 bases). The CDR3 spans 14 residues. Trimming stripped 4 bases from V and 0 bases from J, with 6 bases between. The germline V gene has CDR1 MNHEY and CDR2 SMNVEV (reference sequence). CDR3 residues: CASSWTANTGELFF. CDR3 nucleotides: TGTGCCAGCAGTTGGACAGCGAACACCGGGGAGCTGTTTTTT.

The chain is built from TRBV7-3 and TRBJ1-2; weak D call: TRBD1 (6 bases). Germline V gene data show CDR1 as SGHTA and CDR2 as FQGTGA. The CDR3 covers 15 residues. V was pared by 2 bases and J by 0 bases, with 10 bases between. The CDR3 nucleotides read TGTGCCAGCAGCTTAGCCGGGACATCTAACTATGGCTACACCTTC. Protein: CASSLAGTSNYGYTF.

The V and J genes are TRBV5-4 and TRBJ2-1; 8 bases line up with TRBD2. There are 16 residues in the CDR3. CDR1 SGHNT and CDR2 YYREEE come from the germline V gene (reference sequence). With 2 bases clipped from V and 4 bases from J, the junction kept 8 bases outside the gene matches. DNA for the CDR3: TGTGCCAGCAGCTTTCCCCGGGGGGGACGGTACAATGAGCAGTTCTTC. Translation gives CASSFPRGGRYNEQFF.

The V and J genes are TRBV5-6 and TRBJ2-5; TRBD2 aligns across 9 bases. V was pared by 4 bases and J by 0 bases, with 10 bases of the junction left unmatched. The CDR3 has 17 amino acids. CDR1 is SGHDT and CDR2 is YYEEEE in the germline V gene. This CDR3 reads CASSLPGLAAYQETQYF. CDR3 in DNA: TGTGCCAGCAGCCTACCGGGACTAGCTGCCTACCAAGAGACCCAGTACTTC.

The V call is TRBV10-2, the J call TRBJ2-1; 7 bases align to TRBD2. This CDR3 spans 15 amino acids. V trimming: 6 bases; J trimming: 8 bases; junction bases outside the gene matches: 13. Germline lookup yields CDR1 WSHSY and CDR2 SAAADI. The DNA of the CDR3 is TGCGCCAGCAGCACCCCGACTAGCCCGCGCGATGAGCAGTTCTTC. Encoded protein: CASSTPTSPRDEQFF.

The rearrangement links TRBV13 to TRBJ2-3; D is possibly TRBD2 (5 bases). Germline V gives CDR1 PRHDT, CDR2 FYEKMQ (reference sequence). The CDR3 has 18 residues. V was pared by 2 bases and J by 2 bases, with 20 bases between. The CDR3 sequence: CASSLLVAGNILTDTQYF. CDR3 DNA sequence: TGTGCCAGCAGCTTATTAGTGGCGGGTAACATACTCACAGATACGCAGTATTTT.

The CDR3 nucleotides read TGTGCCAGTGCACCGGACTCGCTAGCTTTCTACGAGCAGTACTTC. It specifies CASAPDSLAFYEQYF. The rearrangement links TRBV27 to TRBJ2-7, with D perhaps TRBD2 (5 bases). CDR3 length: 15 residues. V shed 9 bases and J shed 3 bases, with 21 bases lying between them. The germline gives CDR1 MNHEY, CDR2 SMNVEV (reference sequence).

The chain couples TRBV9 to TRBJ2-1, with 9 bases aligning to TRBD2. This CDR3 region has 16 residues. The germline CDR1 and CDR2 sequences are SGDLS and YYNGEE. V lost 0 bases to trimming and J lost 1 base; unmatched junction nucleotides: 2. CDR3 region: CASSVAAGGSYNEQFF. CDR3 sequence (DNA): TGTGCCAGCAGCGTAGCGGCGGGAGGGTCCTACAATGAGCAGTTCTTC.

The V call is TRBV2, the J call TRBJ2-5; 9 bases line up with TRBD2. CDR3 size: 14 residues. The junction had 4 bases not matched to a gene; V was cut back by 4 bases and J by 4 bases. The germline V gene encodes CDR1 SNHLY and CDR2 FYNNEI. The CDR3 DNA reads TGTGCCAGCAGTGCCTTGACTAGCGGAGAGACCCAGTACTTC. Protein sequence: CASSALTSGETQYF.

The rearrangement joins TRBV6-5 to TRBJ2-5; 9 nucleotides match TRBD2. This CDR3 spans 15 amino acids. The germline V gene has CDR1 MNHEY and CDR2 SVGAGI. J lost 1 base, V lost 3 bases, and 3 bases had no gene match. CDR3 bases: TGTGCCAGCAGTTATAGCGGGGGCCTCCAAGAGACCCAGTACTTC. Residues: CASSYSGGLQETQYF.

In its sample, this clone was seen a few times. V is TRBV10-3 and J is TRBJ1-2; D uncertain. Germline-derived CDR1 and CDR2 are ENHRY and SYGVKD. The CDR3 spans 15 residues. V was cut by 2 bases and J by 4 bases, with 14 bases left in between. The CDR3 sequence is CAISEEDRGPYGYTF. The CDR3, as DNA: TGTGCCATCAGTGAGGAAGATCGGGGTCCCTATGGCTACACCTTC.

This chain joins TRBV5-1 and TRBJ2-3, with TRBD1 identical over 8 bases. This CDR3 is 16 amino acids long. CDR1 is SGHRS and CDR2 is YFSETQ in the germline V gene. J gave up 3 bases and V 0 bases, and 6 bases lay outside the gene matches. CDR3 sequence: CASSLGAGGETDTQYF. Written as DNA, the CDR3 is TGCGCCAGCAGCTTGGGGGCAGGGGGCGAAACAGATACGCAGTATTTT.

Written as DNA, the CDR3 is TGTGCCAGCAGCCAAGATCGCACTTATGGCTACACCTTC. This sequence encodes CASSQDRTYGYTF. The chain links TRBV4-2 to TRBJ1-2, with D hard to call. Germline V gene lookup returns CDR1 LGHNA and CDR2 YNFKEQ. The germline V and J ends were trimmed by 0 bases and 5 bases, with 7 bases remaining between them. This CDR3 is built from 13 residues.

Concerning this clone: The sample contains more than one DNA sequence encoding this CDR3. The chain couples TRBV11-2 to TRBJ1-1; 7 nucleotides match TRBD1. The CDR3 totals 12 residues. V shed 4 bases and J 10 bases; nucleotides not matched to a gene: 6. Germline loops: CDR1 SGHAT, CDR2 FQNNGV. The CDR3, as DNA: TGTGCCAGCAGCTCTTACAGGGGCACAGCTTTCTTT. It specifies CASSSYRGTAFF. The full variable domain, with the rest looked up from reference TRBV11-2 and TRBJ1-1, is EAGVAQSPRYKIIEKRQSVAFWCNPISGHATLYWYQQILGQGPKLLIQFQNNGVVDDSQLPKDRFSAERLKGVDSTLKIQPAKLEDSAVYLCASSSYRGTAFFGQGTRLTVV.

This chain links TRBV27 with TRBJ2-1; maybe TRBD1 (6 bases). CDR1 MNHEY and CDR2 SMNVEV come from the germline V gene (reference sequence). V gave up 2 bases and J gave up 3 bases, with 11 bases separating them. The CDR3 totals 15 residues. CDR3 loop: CASSLGQGNYNEQFF. Written as DNA, the CDR3 is TGTGCCAGCAGTTTAGGGCAGGGGAACTACAATGAGCAGTTCTTC.

This chain links TRBV27 with TRBJ2-1; D is unresolved. There are 16 residues in the CDR3. The germline V and J ends were trimmed by 4 bases and 2 bases, with 15 bases remaining between them. CDR1 and CDR2 from the germline V gene are MNHEY and SMNVEV (reference sequence). The CDR3 DNA reads TGTGCCAGCAGTTCCAAGACTGTGCTCCCCTACAATGAGCAGTTCTTC. Residues: CASSSKTVLPYNEQFF.

This sequence joins TRBV7-9 and TRBJ2-3; tentative D call: TRBD1 (6 bases). CDR1 and CDR2 from the germline V gene are SEHNR and FQNEAQ (reference sequence). The CDR3 runs 16 residues. V lost 0 bases and J lost 4, with 14 bases in between. The CDR3 DNA sequence: TGTGCCAGCAGCTTAGCGTCGGCCAGGGGAGCAGATACGCAGTATTTT. It codes for CASSLASARGADTQYF.